This T cell receptor beta chain was sequenced for a study of cytomegalovirus exposure and HLA in healthy donors. General observations from the study: High specificity and sensitivity for cytomegalovirus status were reported for the classifier. HLA restriction was apparent for most CMV-associated TCR beta chains in a later analysis. The authors enumerated 150 to 200 TCR beta chains as linked to cytomegalovirus. Productive status was seen about 87% or about 30% of the time for most TCR beta V segments in an earlier analysis.

Unmatched junction bases numbered 7, after V lost 4 bases and J lost 5 bases. The CDR3 length is 14 residues. The germline CDR1 and CDR2 sequences are SGHRS and YFSETQ. With respect to this clone: The antigen remains unidentified.

The PCR had 60 Vbeta and 13 Jbeta primers. Libraries were prepared by immunoSEQ multiplex PCR; TCRdb keeps only in-frame clonotypes and omits some of them. Among roughly 160,000 clones listed, around four fifths were seen once. The source is a woman aged 45-60 years in good health and CMV-seronegative. The V call is TRBV5-1, the J call TRBJ1-2; 8 bases match TRBD1. Sequencing input: PBMCs. CDR3 region: CASSPGQGGYGYTF. The DNA of the CDR3 is TGCGCCAGCAGCCCCGGACAGGGTGGTTATGGCTACACCTTC. The full variable domain, in which reference TRBV5-1 and TRBJ1-2 provide the parts outside the CDR3, is KAGVTQTPRYLIKTRGQQVTLSCSPISGHRSVSWYQQTPGQGLQFLFEYFSETQRNKGNFPGRFSGRQFSNSRSEMNVSTLELGDSALYLCASSPGQGGYGYTFGSGTRLTVV.